Listed here is a single T cell receptor (beta chain). Treatment given: oral pan-JAK inhibitor, 5-10 mg twice daily. This sample was taken from a study of CD8+ T cells in alopecia areata. Germline CDR1 is LNHDA and CDR2 is SQIVND (reference sequence). Germline trimming cut 6 bases from V and 1 base from J; bases unmatched to any gene: 5. The CDR3 extends over 16 amino acids. Sequencing relied on a cDNA template that was reverse transcribed from extracted RNA. Assay used: immunoSEQ multiplex PCR; TCRdb lists only in-frame clones, some missing. The sample carries more than 95,000 clones, 70% to 90% recorded once.

This clonotype was obtained from a human donor with alopecia areata. The chain carries TRBV19 and TRBJ2-1; 11 nucleotides match TRBD2. Sample: CD8+ T cells sorted from blood, taken around week 31, from a patient treated with tofacitinib. The CDR3 DNA follows: TGTGCCAGTAGACTAGCGGGGGATTATTCCTACAATGAGCAGTTCTTC. Its translation: CASRLAGDYSYNEQFF.